This entry lists 30 T cell receptor beta chains sequenced from one sample in a study of control samples from healthy donors and cancer patients. Assay: immunoSEQ multiplex PCR; the TCRdb copy retains only in-frame clones and omits some. The sample carries tens of thousands of clones, around 81% recorded once. Material for sequencing was blood. The receptors derive from a man aged 25-45 years in good health.

The chain couples TRBV27 to TRBJ1-4; D possibly corresponds to TRBD1 (5 bases). Looked up from germline, CDR1 is MNHEY and CDR2 is SMNVEV (reference sequence). Trimming left V 5 bases short and J 8 bases short, with 18 bases between. This CDR3 has 15 amino acids. The CDR3 DNA reads as TGTGCCAGCAGTACCCGATGGAGGGGTGGCGAAAAACTGTTTTTT. This encodes CASSTRWRGGEKLFF.

The V and J genes are TRBV18 and TRBJ2-3, with D unresolved. CDR1 is KGHSH, CDR2 LQKENI, per germline. V was trimmed by 4 bases and J by 3 bases, leaving 2 bases between them. The CDR3 extends over 11 amino acids. CDR3 residues: CASSRTDTQYF. DNA for the CDR3: TGTGCCAGCTCACGAACAGATACGCAGTATTTT.

This clone was detected a few times. The chain recombines TRBV7-9 with TRBJ2-1; 12 nucleotides match TRBD1. Germline V gene data show CDR1 as SEHNR and CDR2 as FQNEAQ (reference sequence). J lost 10 bases, V lost 5 bases, and 6 bases had no gene match. The CDR3 has 14 residues. CDR3 loop: CASSAGQGAQEQFF. In DNA form, the CDR3 reads TGTGCCAGCAGCGCGGGACAGGGGGCACAGGAGCAGTTCTTC.

The chain recombines TRBV5-1 with TRBJ2-2; a weak D match, TRBD2 (5 bases). The CDR3 length is 15 residues. The V end was cut by 4 bases, the J end by 1 base, with 11 bases between. In germline, CDR1 is SGHRS, CDR2 YFSETQ. This CDR3 is CASSPRALNTGELFF. Written as DNA, the CDR3 is TGCGCCAGCAGCCCGAGGGCCTTGAACACCGGGGAGCTGTTTTTT.

The chain combines TRBV6-6 with TRBJ1-1, with D possibly TRBD1 on 5 matching bases. Looked up from germline, CDR1 is MNHNY and CDR2 is SVGAGI (reference sequence). The CDR3 spans 12 residues. The germline V and J ends were trimmed by 7 bases and 11 bases, with 17 bases remaining between them. Here the CDR3 reads CASKDRAGSAFF. In nucleotides, the CDR3 is TGTGCCAGCAAGGATAGGGCAGGGTCGGCTTTCTTT.

This sequence joins TRBV5-1 and TRBJ2-6, with a tentative D call TRBD2 (6 bases). The V gene's germline CDR1 is SGHRS and CDR2 YFSETQ. The CDR3 is 16 amino acids. Trimming cost V 4 bases and J 0 bases, with 11 bases left between them. The CDR3 DNA sequence: TGCGCCAGCAGCCCGGCTAGCGTCTCTGGGGCCAACGTCCTGACTTTC. This encodes CASSPASVSGANVLTF.

The rearrangement links TRBV15 to TRBJ1-2, with no clear D. There are 15 residues in the CDR3. CDR1 is LNHNV and CDR2 is YYDKDF in the germline V gene (reference sequence). V shed 0 bases and J shed 7 bases, with 15 bases lying between them. The CDR3 region is CATSRDQTPSGGYTF. In DNA form, the CDR3 reads TGTGCCACCAGCAGAGATCAGACCCCGTCCGGTGGCTACACCTTC.

The chain employs TRBV7-8 and TRBJ2-2; D is uncertain. This CDR3 has 14 residues. Germline V gives CDR1 SGHVS, CDR2 FQNEAQ. Trimming removed 4 bases from V and 3 bases from J, with 9 bases in between. CDR3 DNA: TGTGCCAGCAGCTGGTGGGATGACACCGGGGAGCTGTTTTTT. It yields the protein CASSWWDDTGELFF.

The gene calls are TRBV27 and TRBJ1-5; 8 bases are shared with TRBD1. After removal of 4 bases from V and 11 bases from J, the junction contained 10 bases not matched to a gene. Germline CDR1 and CDR2: MNHEY and SMNVEV (reference sequence). The CDR3 contains 14 residues. CDR3 residues: CASSSIQGVRAQHF. CDR3 DNA: TGTGCCAGCAGTTCTATACAGGGGGTGAGGGCCCAGCATTTT.

This clone was counted only a few times. The rearrangement joins TRBV19 to TRBJ2-5, with 15 bases fitting TRBD2. The CDR3 has 18 residues. J lost 0 bases, V lost 3 bases, and 5 bases had no gene match. The germline CDR1 and CDR2 sequences are LNHDA and SQIVND (reference sequence). CDR3 protein: CASSMGTSGGSYQETQYF. As DNA, the CDR3 is TGTGCCAGTAGTATGGGGACTAGCGGGGGGTCGTACCAAGAGACCCAGTACTTC.

V and J are TRBV28 and TRBJ2-7; D could derive from TRBD1 or TRBD2 (5 bases each). Deletions cut 8 bases from V and 3 bases from J, with 11 bases between. CDR1 is MDHEN and CDR2 is SYDVKM in the germline V gene. This CDR3 comprises 12 residues. For the CDR3, the DNA is TGTGCCAGCGGAGGACATCTCTACGAGCAGTACTTC. Its translation is CASGGHLYEQYF.

The chain has TRBV6-1 and TRBJ2-2, with D tentatively TRBD2 (5 bases). This CDR3 region has 19 residues. The germline CDR1 and CDR2 sequences are MNHNS and SASEGT. V dropped 4 bases and J dropped 0 bases, with 21 bases sitting between them. CDR3 nucleotide sequence: TGTGCCAGCAGTGCCCCTACGGGGAGACTATTTGCGAACACCGGGGAGCTGTTTTTT. Its translation is CASSAPTGRLFANTGELFF.

The rearrangement uses TRBV27 and TRBJ1-5, with 8 bases aligning to TRBD1. The V segment lost 6 bases and the J segment 6 bases; nucleotides outside the gene matches: 19. The CDR3 covers 18 residues. The V gene's germline CDR1 is MNHEY and CDR2 SMNVEV (reference sequence). The CDR3 protein is CASSRIMGQGAFFQPQHF. DNA of the CDR3: TGTGCCAGCAGCCGAATAATGGGTCAGGGGGCTTTTTTTCAGCCCCAGCATTTT.

The chain has TRBV6-4 and TRBJ1-3; D gene unclear. The CDR3 has 15 amino acids. Per germline, CDR1 MRHNA and CDR2 SNTAGT. V shed 7 bases and J shed 3 bases, with 16 bases lying between them. CDR3 bases: TGTGCCAGCACGTTGCAGAAAGGAGGTGGAAACACCATATATTTT. This translates into CASTLQKGGGNTIYF.

This clone occurred a few times. The V call is TRBV7-9, the J call TRBJ2-3, with a weak D call TRBD1 (6 bases). CDR1 is SEHNR, CDR2 FQNEAQ, per germline (reference sequence). The V and J ends lost 1 base and 0 bases respectively, with 14 bases between them. This CDR3 is built from 17 residues. The chain's CDR3 is CASSLGLGTPSTDTQYF. CDR3 nucleotides: TGTGCCAGCAGCTTAGGCCTCGGGACACCTAGCACAGATACGCAGTATTTT.

This clone was found a few times. The CDR3 DNA reads TGTGCCAGCCGTAATTGGGGCGGCTCTGGAAACACCATATATTTT. The encoded protein is CASRNWGGSGNTIYF. This chain connects TRBV6-5 to TRBJ1-3; TRBD1 is a possible D gene (5 bases). This CDR3 spans 15 amino acids. V lost 8 bases to trimming and J lost 0 bases, with 14 bases between them. Germline V gene sequence: CDR1 MNHEY, CDR2 SVGAGI.

V is TRBV11-2 and J is TRBJ2-2; D perhaps matches TRBD1 (6 bases). CDR1 is SGHAT and CDR2 is FQNNGV in the germline V gene. Trimming pared 2 bases from V and 5 bases from J, leaving 12 bases between. The CDR3 is 15 residues long. The CDR3 loop is CASSLSGAGTGELFF. CDR3 nucleotide sequence: TGTGCCAGCAGCTTATCAGGGGCAGGGACCGGGGAGCTGTTTTTT.

The genes are TRBV3-1 (or the pseudogene TRBV3-2) and TRBJ1-1, with D hard to call. The V and J ends lost 1 base and 10 bases respectively, with 19 bases between them. Germline V gene lookup returns CDR1 LGHDT and CDR2 YNNKEL (reference sequence). The CDR3 contains 15 residues. CDR3 DNA: TGTGCCAGCAGCCAAGGTTTAGGGATGGTGAAAGGAGCTTTCTTT. This encodes CASSQGLGMVKGAFF.

This clone was observed once. This chain links TRBV2 with TRBJ1-2; TRBD1 is a possible D gene (5 bases). In germline, CDR1 is SNHLY, CDR2 FYNNEI. The V and J ends lost 6 bases and 4 bases respectively, with 18 bases between them. There are 15 residues in the CDR3. CDR3 amino acids: CASRGPTAILYGYTF. For the CDR3, the DNA is TGTGCCAGCAGGGGACCTACCGCCATACTCTATGGCTACACCTTC.

The J gene is TRBJ1-6, the V gene TRBV5-6; D is uncertain. Per germline, CDR1 SGHDT and CDR2 YYEEEE. The germline V and J ends were trimmed by 0 bases and 0 bases, with 16 bases remaining between them. The CDR3 sequence is 19 residues long. This CDR3 reads CASSLVVKLRSSYNSPLHF. In nucleotides, the CDR3 is TGTGCCAGCAGCTTGGTTGTGAAGCTTCGGAGCTCCTATAATTCACCCCTCCACTTT.

This clone was picked up a small number of times. The chain joins TRBV21-1 to TRBJ2-2; the tabulated D call, TRBD2, remains unverified against the DNA. TRBV21-1 is shown as a pseudogene. The CDR3 loop spans 16 amino acids. The DNA of the CDR3 is TGTGCCAGCAGCTCCCGGGTAGCGGGGTTCACCGGGGAGCTGTTTTTT. This codes for CASSSRVAGFTGELFF.

This chain joins TRBV6-1 and TRBJ2-5, with unresolved D. Trimming left V 4 bases short and J 5 bases short, with 17 bases between. The CDR3 contains 15 residues. Germline values: CDR1 MNHNS, CDR2 SASEGT. This CDR3 reads CASSADQVPGETQYF. CDR3 DNA sequence: TGTGCCAGCAGTGCGGACCAGGTTCCCGGGGAGACCCAGTACTTC.

This sequence joins TRBV10-3 and TRBJ2-5; 11 nucleotides match TRBD2. Looked up from germline, CDR1 is ENHRY and CDR2 is SYGVKD. The CDR3 has 14 amino acids. With V trimmed by 10 bases and J by 1 base, 5 bases remained unmatched. The CDR3 nucleotides read TGTGCCACCACGCTAGCGGGGGGCCAAGAGACCCAGTACTTC. This sequence encodes CATTLAGGQETQYF.

DNA of the CDR3: TGTGCCAGTAGGAAAACTACCCCTGACTATGGCTACACCTTC. Protein sequence: CASRKTTPDYGYTF. V is TRBV19 and J is TRBJ1-2; no clear D. Germline values: CDR1 LNHDA, CDR2 SQIVND (reference sequence). This CDR3 has 14 amino acids. V lost 6 bases and J 3 bases, leaving 14 bases between the germline ends.

The chain recombines TRBV14 with TRBJ1-6, with D possibly being TRBD1 (5 bases). Trimming took off 2 bases at V and 0 bases at J, with 14 bases between the two ends. Per germline, CDR1 SGHDN and CDR2 FVKESK. The CDR3 is made up of 18 amino acids. CDR3 DNA sequence: TGTGCCAGCAGCCAATTAACAGGCGGGAGCTCCTATAATTCACCCCTCCACTTT. Protein product: CASSQLTGGSSYNSPLHF.

The rearrangement uses TRBV5-4 and TRBJ2-3; D may be TRBD1 (5 bases). V was shortened by 0 bases and J by 5 bases, with 13 bases between the two germline ends. The CDR3 contains 15 residues. The germline V gene has CDR1 SGHNT and CDR2 YYREEE (reference sequence). CDR3 in amino acids: CASSLGQGPRDTQYF. CDR3 DNA sequence: TGTGCCAGCAGCTTGGGGCAGGGCCCCAGAGATACGCAGTATTTT.

This clone was detected a few times. The genes are TRBV18 and TRBJ2-1; no reliable D call. CDR1 KGHSH and CDR2 LQKENI come from the germline V gene. The CDR3 spans 13 residues. V dropped 0 bases and J dropped 8 bases, with 8 bases sitting between them. CDR3 DNA: TGTGCCAGCTCACCACCGTCCCGGGATGAGCAGTTCTTC. Amino acid sequence: CASSPPSRDEQFF.

The chain uses TRBV6-1 and TRBJ1-5; D perhaps matches TRBD1 (5 bases). V was shortened by 2 bases and J by 1 base, with 18 bases between the two germline ends. The length of the CDR3 is 18 residues. CDR1 is MNHNS and CDR2 is SASEGT in the germline V gene. The CDR3 sequence is CASSERRDVRLSNQPQHF. The CDR3 DNA is TGTGCCAGCAGTGAACGCAGGGACGTGCGTTTGAGCAATCAGCCCCAGCATTTT.

The chain joins TRBV27 to TRBJ2-2; a possible D gene is TRBD2 (7 bases). The CDR3 has 17 residues. CDR1 is MNHEY, CDR2 SMNVEV, per germline (reference sequence). The V end lost 3 bases, the J end lost 1 base, and 15 bases lay between the germline ends. The CDR3 loop is CASSLRGHQLNTGELFF. The CDR3 DNA sequence: TGTGCCAGCAGTTTGCGGGGGCATCAACTGAACACCGGGGAGCTGTTTTTT.

The chain has TRBV21-1 and TRBJ1-1; TRBD1, the table's D call, was not compared with the DNA. TRBV21-1 is deemed a pseudogene. The CDR3 length is 11 residues. The CDR3 region is CASTQNTEAFF. As DNA, the CDR3 is TGTGCCAGCACCCAGAACACTGAAGCTTTCTTT.